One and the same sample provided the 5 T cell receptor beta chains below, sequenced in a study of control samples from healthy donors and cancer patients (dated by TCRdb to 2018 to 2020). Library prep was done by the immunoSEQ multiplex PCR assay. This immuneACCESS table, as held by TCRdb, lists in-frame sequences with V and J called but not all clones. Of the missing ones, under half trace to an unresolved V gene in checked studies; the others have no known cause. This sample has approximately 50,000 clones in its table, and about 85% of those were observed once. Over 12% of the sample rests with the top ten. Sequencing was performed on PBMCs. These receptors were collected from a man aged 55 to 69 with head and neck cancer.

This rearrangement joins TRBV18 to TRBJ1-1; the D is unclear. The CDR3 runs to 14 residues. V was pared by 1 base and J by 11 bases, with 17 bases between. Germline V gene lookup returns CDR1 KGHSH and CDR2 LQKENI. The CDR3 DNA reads TGTGCCAGCTCACCACGGCAGTCTGGGGTAGGGGCTTTCTTT. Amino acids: CASSPRQSGVGAFF.

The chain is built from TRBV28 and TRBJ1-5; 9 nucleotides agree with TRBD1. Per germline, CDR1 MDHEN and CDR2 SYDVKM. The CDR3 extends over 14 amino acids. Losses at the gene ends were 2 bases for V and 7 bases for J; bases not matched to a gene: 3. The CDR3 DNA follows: TGTGCCAGCAGTTTAACAGGGGGCTTCCAGCCCCAGCATTTT. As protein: CASSLTGGFQPQHF.

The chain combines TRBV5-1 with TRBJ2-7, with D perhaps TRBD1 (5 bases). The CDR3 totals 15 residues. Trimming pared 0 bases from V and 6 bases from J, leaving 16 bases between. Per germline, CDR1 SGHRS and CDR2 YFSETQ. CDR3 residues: CASSLGQGKGSEQYF. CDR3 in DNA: TGCGCCAGCAGCTTGGGCCAGGGAAAGGGTTCCGAGCAGTACTTC.

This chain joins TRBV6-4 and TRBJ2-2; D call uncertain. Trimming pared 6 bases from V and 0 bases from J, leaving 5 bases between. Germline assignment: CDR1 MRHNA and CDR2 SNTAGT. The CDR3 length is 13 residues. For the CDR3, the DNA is TGTGCCAGCAGACCCTCGAACACCGGGGAGCTGTTTTTT. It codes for CASRPSNTGELFF.

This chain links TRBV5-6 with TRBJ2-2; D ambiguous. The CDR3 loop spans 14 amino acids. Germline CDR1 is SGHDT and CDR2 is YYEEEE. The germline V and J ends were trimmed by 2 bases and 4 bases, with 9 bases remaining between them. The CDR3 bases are TGTGCCAGCAGCTTTTATGGTAGCACCGGGGAGCTGTTTTTT. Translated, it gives CASSFYGSTGELFF.